Presented here are 16 T cell receptor beta chains from one specimen sequenced in a study of cytotoxic CD8 clonotypes in ibrutinib-treated CLL. The assay was immunoSEQ multiplex PCR, and TCRdb's table has in-frame clones only and misses some. Here the sample spans approximately 280,000 clones, more than 70% being singletons. Sample: PBMCs, taken at disease progression, from a patient treated with ibrutinib. Source of these receptors: a human donor with chronic lymphocytic leukemia.

The chain uses TRBV7-9 and TRBJ2-3; D is possibly TRBD1 (6 bases). V was clipped by 1 base and J by 0 bases, with 11 bases between them. The CDR3 is 16 residues long. CDR1 and CDR2 from the germline V gene are SEHNR and FQNEAQ (reference sequence). The CDR3 loop reads CASSLVGGTSTDTQYF. CDR3 nucleotides: TGTGCCAGCAGCTTAGTAGGGGGTACTAGCACAGATACGCAGTATTTT.

The chain combines TRBV6-6 with TRBJ1-1, with no clear D. Trimming removed 2 bases from V and 1 base from J, with 8 bases in between. CDR3 size: 14 residues. Germline V gene sequence: CDR1 MNHNY, CDR2 SVGAGI (reference sequence). DNA for the CDR3: TGTGCCAGCAGTTACCGGCCGAGGAACACTGAAGCTTTCTTT. Protein product: CASSYRPRNTEAFF.

The chain couples TRBV28 to TRBJ2-7; D may be TRBD1 (5 bases). The CDR3 consists of 14 residues. V shed 2 bases and J shed 6 bases, with 14 bases lying between them. Germline CDR1 MDHEN, CDR2 SYDVKM. The CDR3 sequence: CASSLIQASGEQYF. CDR3 DNA sequence: TGTGCCAGCAGTTTAATACAGGCCTCAGGCGAGCAGTACTTC.

This clone was observed a handful of times. The gene calls are TRBV27 and TRBJ2-4; D gene ambiguous. CDR3 length: 12 residues. The germline gives CDR1 MNHEY, CDR2 SMNVEV (reference sequence). The V end was cut by 4 bases, the J end by 6 bases, with 7 bases between. In DNA, the CDR3 is TGTGCCAGCAGTTCGACGGCAAACATTCAGTACTTC. Residues: CASSSTANIQYF.

J is TRBJ2-1 and V is TRBV7-9; 12 positions agree with TRBD2. Germline assignment: CDR1 SEHNR and CDR2 FQNEAQ (reference sequence). This CDR3 comprises 17 residues. Trimming cost V 2 bases and J 4 bases; bases outside gene matches: 6. CDR3 bases: TGTGCCAGCAGCTTAACCGCTAGCGGGAGGGGGTACAATGAGCAGTTCTTC. This translates into CASSLTASGRGYNEQFF.

For the CDR3, the DNA is TGTGCCAGCAAGCGGGACAGGGGGACTGAAGCTTTCTTT. Translation: CASKRDRGTEAFF. The V call is TRBV2, the J call TRBJ1-1; 11 bases map to TRBD1. Looked up from germline, CDR1 is SNHLY and CDR2 is FYNNEI. The J segment lost 5 bases and the V segment lost 7 bases, leaving 3 bases of the junction unmatched. CDR3 length: 13 residues.

The chain has TRBV18 and TRBJ2-7; 8 bases agree with TRBD2. CDR1 is KGHSH and CDR2 is LQKENI in the germline V gene. V gave up 0 bases and J gave up 4 bases; unmatched junction bases: 5. The CDR3 runs 15 residues. CDR3 DNA: TGTGCCAGCTCACCACCCAGCGGGAGTTTGTACGAGCAGTACTTC. It is translated as CASSPPSGSLYEQYF.

V and J are TRBV7-9 and TRBJ2-7, with D tentatively TRBD1 (6 bases). Trimming stripped 5 bases from V and 6 bases from J, with 20 bases between. The length of the CDR3 is 15 residues. Looked up from germline, CDR1 is SEHNR and CDR2 is FQNEAQ (reference sequence). This CDR3 is CASSTRTVSNGEQYF. The CDR3 DNA reads as TGTGCCAGCAGCACGCGGACAGTTTCAAACGGCGAGCAGTACTTC.

The CDR3 is CASSSGTSGPNEQFF. The CDR3 DNA reads TGCGCCAGCAGCTCCGGGACTAGCGGACCCAATGAGCAGTTCTTC. The rearrangement uses TRBV5-1 and TRBJ2-1, with 11 bases aligning to TRBD2. This CDR3 spans 15 amino acids. V lost 3 bases to trimming and J lost 6 bases; unmatched junction nucleotides: 5. Germline values: CDR1 SGHRS, CDR2 YFSETQ.

This sequence joins TRBV6-1 and TRBJ1-2; D remains ambiguous. Germline CDR1 is MNHNS and CDR2 is SASEGT. The V end lost 1 base, the J end lost 7 bases, and 10 bases lay between the germline ends. The CDR3 is 13 amino acids. In DNA form, the CDR3 reads TGTGCCAGCAGTGAAGTACTCGTCCGTGGCTACACCTTC. Translated: CASSEVLVRGYTF.

This clone was found a few times. V is TRBV20-1 and J is TRBJ2-7; D is possibly TRBD2 (5 bases). CDR1 is DFQATT, CDR2 SNEGSKA, per germline (reference sequence). V lost 2 bases and J 7 bases, leaving 9 bases between the germline ends. The CDR3 contains 11 residues. The CDR3 sequence is CSARRTGEQYF. As DNA, the CDR3 is TGCAGTGCTAGACGGACGGGGGAGCAGTACTTC.

This sequence joins TRBV10-1 and TRBJ2-3, with TRBD2 matching over 10 bases. V shed 3 bases, J shed 5 bases, and the junction held 8 bases outside the gene matches. Germline assignment: CDR1 WNHNN and CDR2 SYGVQD (reference sequence). The CDR3 spans 16 residues. The CDR3 sequence is CASSDLAGAPRDTQYF. CDR3 nucleotides: TGCGCCAGCAGTGACCTAGCGGGGGCACCACGAGATACGCAGTATTTT.

The chain employs TRBV6-5 and TRBJ2-1; 9 bases map to TRBD1. V gave up 6 bases and J gave up 3 bases; unmatched junction bases: 3. CDR3 length equals 14 residues. Germline CDR1 and CDR2: MNHEY and SVGAGI. This CDR3 is CASSGQGNYNEQFF. The CDR3 coding sequence is TGTGCCAGCAGCGGACAGGGGAACTACAATGAGCAGTTCTTC.

This chain connects TRBV2 to TRBJ2-1; D gene ambiguous. The germline CDR1 and CDR2 sequences are SNHLY and FYNNEI. This CDR3 region has 11 residues. V dropped 8 bases and J dropped 12 bases, with 14 bases sitting between them. The CDR3 sequence: CASPLEDGQFF. The CDR3 nucleotides read TGTGCCAGCCCCCTCGAGGACGGGCAGTTCTTC.

The gene calls are TRBV7-3 and TRBJ2-1, with 11 positions matching TRBD2. The germline gives CDR1 SGHTA, CDR2 FQGTGA. V lost 3 bases and J lost 0; bases outside the gene matches: 4. This CDR3 is 17 amino acids long. The CDR3 DNA follows: TGTGCCAGCAGCTTGGGACTAGCGGAGCACTCCTACAATGAGCAGTTCTTC. This gives the protein CASSLGLAEHSYNEQFF.

The V gene is TRBV9, the J gene TRBJ2-5, with 10 bases matching TRBD2. The CDR3 extends over 15 amino acids. The V and J ends lost 3 bases and 4 bases, in that order; junction bases with no gene match: 6. CDR1 is SGDLS and CDR2 is YYNGEE in the germline V gene. The CDR3 loop reads CASSASGRRGETQYF. The CDR3 nucleotides are TGTGCCAGCAGCGCTAGCGGGAGAAGGGGAGAGACCCAGTACTTC.